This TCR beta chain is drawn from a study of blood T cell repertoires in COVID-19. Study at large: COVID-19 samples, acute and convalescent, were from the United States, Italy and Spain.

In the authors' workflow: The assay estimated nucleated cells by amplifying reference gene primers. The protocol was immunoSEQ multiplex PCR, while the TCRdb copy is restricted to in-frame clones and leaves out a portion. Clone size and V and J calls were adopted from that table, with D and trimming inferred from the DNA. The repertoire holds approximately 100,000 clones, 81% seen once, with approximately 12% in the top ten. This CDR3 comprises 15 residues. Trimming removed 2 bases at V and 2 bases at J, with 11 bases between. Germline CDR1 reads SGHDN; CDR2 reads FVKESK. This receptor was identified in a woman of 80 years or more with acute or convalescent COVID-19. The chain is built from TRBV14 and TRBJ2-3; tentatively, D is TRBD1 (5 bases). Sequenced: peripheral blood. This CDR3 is CASSQWSRDTDTQYF. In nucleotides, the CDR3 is TGTGCCAGCAGCCAATGGAGCAGGGACACAGATACGCAGTATTTT.